This T cell receptor beta chain was sequenced in a study of blood T cell repertoires in COVID-19. Study-wide context: There were acute and convalescent COVID-19 samples, and they came from the United States, Italy and Spain. Sources were T cells, B-cell-depleted T cells, or PBMCs; the material itself was cDNA or gDNA.

CDR1 and CDR2 (germline): KGHSH, LQKENI. The CDR3 has 12 amino acids. V lost 6 bases and J 4 bases, leaving 8 bases between the germline ends. In the original workflow: Using reference gene primer amplification, nucleated cell counts were estimated. Measured with immunoSEQ multiplex PCR; TCRdb has only the in-frame clones, and not every one. D and trimming come from the DNA, and the V and J calls and clone size come from that table. The profile covers tens of thousands of clones, with 85% to 90% appearing a single time and 3.2% taken by the ten largest. The sequence came from a man between 50 and 59 years old with active COVID-19. Source material: peripheral blood. The rearrangement links TRBV18 to TRBJ2-3, with unresolved D. CDR3 bases: TGTGCCAGCTCGTCGGTGGCAGATACGCAGTATTTT. Translating it yields CASSSVADTQYF.